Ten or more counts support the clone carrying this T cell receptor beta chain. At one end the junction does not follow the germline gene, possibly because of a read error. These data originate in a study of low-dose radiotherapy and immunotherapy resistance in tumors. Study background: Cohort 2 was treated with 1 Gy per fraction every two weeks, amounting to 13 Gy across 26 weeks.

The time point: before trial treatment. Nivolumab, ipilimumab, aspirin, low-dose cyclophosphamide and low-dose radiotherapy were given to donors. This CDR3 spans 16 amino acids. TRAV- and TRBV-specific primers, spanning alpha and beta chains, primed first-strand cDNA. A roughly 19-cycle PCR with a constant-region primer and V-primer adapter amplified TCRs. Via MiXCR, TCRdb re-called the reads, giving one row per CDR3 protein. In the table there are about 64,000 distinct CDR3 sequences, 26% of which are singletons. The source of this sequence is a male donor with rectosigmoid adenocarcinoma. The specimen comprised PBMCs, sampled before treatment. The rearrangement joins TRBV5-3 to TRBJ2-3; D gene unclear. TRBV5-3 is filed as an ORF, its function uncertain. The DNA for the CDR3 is TGTGCCAGCAGCTTGGAGTCGGGCAGAGACACAGATACGCAGTATTTT. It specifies CASSLESGRDTDTQYF.